This T cell receptor (beta chain) came from a study of technical replicates of blood from several donors. The CDR3 is made up of 15 amino acids. Germline V gene lookup returns CDR1 LNHNV and CDR2 YYDKDF (reference sequence). J gave up 6 bases and V 0 bases, and 2 bases lay outside the gene matches. The protocol was immunoSEQ multiplex PCR, while the TCRdb copy is restricted to in-frame clones and leaves out a portion. The sample contains about 15,000 clones, roughly 80% of which appear only once. The source is a human donor in good health. The rearrangement joins TRBV15 to TRBJ2-1, with TRBD2 matching 10 bases. Sequencing was performed on PBMCs. CDR3 sequence: CATSREAGGSNEQFF. The DNA for the CDR3 is TGTGCCACCAGCAGAGAAGCGGGAGGGAGCAATGAGCAGTTCTTC.